The 13 T cell receptor beta chains reported below all come from one sample, sequenced in a study of spatial heterogeneity in lung cancer. Time point indicated: sample taken at primary tumor resection. The authors sequenced whole RNA from tumor, nontumor lung or frozen PBMC without sorting. From the 5' RACE reads, TCRdb called clonotypes with MiXCR, one entry per CDR3 protein. The data show about 53,000 distinct CDR3 sequences, with less than 8.5% seen just once and 2.9% held by the top ten. Sequencing was performed on PBMCs, taken at surgery. The source of these receptors is a female donor with early-stage non-small cell lung cancer.

Ten or more counts support this clonotype. In DNA, the CDR3 is TGTGCCAGTAGTTATTCAGGGGAACAGCCCCAGCATTTT. Protein: CASSYSGEQPQHF. The chain carries TRBV19 and TRBJ1-5; possibly TRBD1 for D (6 bases). Germline assignment: CDR1 LNHDA and CDR2 SQIVND (reference sequence). Trimming pared 5 bases from V and 7 bases from J, leaving 12 bases between. The CDR3 is 13 residues long. The entire variable domain, with the rest obtained from reference TRBV19 and TRBJ1-5, is as follows: DGGITQSPKYLFRKEGQNVTLSCEQNLNHDAMYWYRQDPGQGLRLIYYSQIVNDFQKGDIAEGYSVSREKKESFPLTVTSAQKNPTAFYLCASSYSGEQPQHFGDGTRLSIL.

This clonotype turned up a few times. The genes are TRBV29-1 and TRBJ2-1, with TRBD2 as a possible D gene (6 bases). Germline V CDR1 and CDR2: SQVTM, ANQGSEA. The CDR3 contains 14 residues. V was pared by 7 bases and J by 1 base, with 14 bases between. The CDR3 spells CSAVTSSSYNEQFF. The CDR3 DNA reads TGCAGCGCTGTGACTAGTTCGTCCTACAATGAGCAGTTCTTC.

This clonotype was observed many times. The chain carries TRBV18 and TRBJ2-5; 7 positions match TRBD1. V was pared by 3 bases and J by 5 bases, with 9 bases of the junction left unmatched. From germline, CDR1 is KGHSH and CDR2 LQKENI. The length of the CDR3 is 15 residues. The CDR3 nucleotides read TGTGCCAGCTCACCCCTAACGACAGGGTACGAGACCCAGTACTTC. This translates into CASSPLTTGYETQYF.

This clonotype was seen a few times. This chain uses TRBV12-3 or TRBV12-4 with TRBJ1-2, with D possibly matching TRBD1 (6 bases). V was clipped by 5 bases and J by 8 bases, with 18 bases between them. This CDR3 spans 14 amino acids. CDR3 in amino acids: CASSLRGGGSGYTF. As DNA, the CDR3 is TGTGCCAGCAGTCTCAGGGGCGGGGGGAGCGGCTACACCTTC.

This clonotype appeared many times. The V gene is TRBV12-3 or TRBV12-4, the J gene TRBJ2-4; the D gene is possibly TRBD1 (6 bases). This CDR3 has 17 residues. Trimming cost V 5 bases and J 1 base, with 18 bases left between them. CDR3 loop: CASSPSGIGGAKNIQYF. Written as DNA, the CDR3 is TGTGCCAGCAGTCCGTCGGGGATAGGGGGTGCCAAAAACATTCAGTACTTC.

There are a few counts of this clonotype. One junction end disagrees with the germline gene, perhaps due to a read error. The V gene is TRBV5-1, the J gene TRBJ2-7; 7 nucleotides match TRBD2. CDR3 size: 14 residues. Germline CDR1 is SGHRS and CDR2 is YFSETQ. The CDR3 here is CASSTGTWDYGQYF. The CDR3 bases are TGCGCCAGCAGCACCGGGACGTGGGACTACGGGCAGTACTTC.

This clonotype was seen ten or more times. CDR3 region: CASSDGTSGVRRTQYF. CDR3 DNA sequence: TGCGCCAGCAGCGACGGGACTAGCGGAGTCCGTAGGACCCAGTACTTC. This chain links TRBV5-1 with TRBJ2-5; 11 bases match TRBD2. The J segment lost 7 bases and the V segment lost 4 bases, leaving 12 bases of the junction unmatched. Germline assignment: CDR1 SGHRS and CDR2 YFSETQ. The CDR3 covers 16 residues.

In its sample, this clonotype was seen many times. V gene TRBV28 combines with J gene TRBJ2-4; D is tentatively TRBD1 or TRBD2 (6 bases each). The CDR3 is made up of 15 amino acids. The germline V gene has CDR1 MDHEN and CDR2 SYDVKM. Trimming removed 3 bases from V and 1 base from J, with 10 bases in between. The CDR3 reads CASSFGGAAKNIQYF. CDR3 nucleotide sequence: TGTGCCAGCAGTTTCGGGGGCGCTGCCAAAAACATTCAGTACTTC.

The chain uses TRBV27 and TRBJ2-7; perhaps D is TRBD1 or TRBD2 (5 bases each). The CDR3 extends over 14 amino acids. The V end was cut by 6 bases, the J end by 0 bases, with 12 bases between. Germline V gene data show CDR1 as MNHEY and CDR2 as SMNVEV (reference sequence). The CDR3 DNA sequence: TGTGCCAGCAGCTTGGGACGGAACTCCTACGAGCAGTACTTC. It yields the protein CASSLGRNSYEQYF.

This rearrangement joins TRBV5-1 to TRBJ2-5; 8 bases align to TRBD1. The CDR3 loop spans 15 amino acids. Germline-derived CDR1 and CDR2 are SGHRS and YFSETQ. The V gene end was trimmed by 3 bases and the J gene end by 4 bases; junction bases not matched to a gene: 8. The CDR3 nucleotides are TGCGCCAGCAGCTCGACAGGGGCGGATCGAGAGACCCAGTACTTC. This gives the protein CASSSTGADRETQYF.

This clonotype was seen repeatedly, ten times or more. The junction does not match germline at one end; this may be a read error. V is TRBV5-4 and J is TRBJ2-7, with D hard to call. Per the germline V gene, CDR1 is SGHNT and CDR2 is YYREEE (reference sequence). The CDR3 has 14 residues. The CDR3, as DNA: TGTGCCAGCAGCTTGAAAGGGAATCTCTACGCGCAGTACTTC. Its protein product is CASSLKGNLYAQYF.

This clonotype is classed as medium-sized (0.01 to 0.1%). The chain employs TRBV19 and TRBJ2-1; D remains ambiguous. The ends were cut back, 6 bases at V and 2 bases at J, with 14 bases in the middle. The CDR3 contains 15 residues. From germline, CDR1 is LNHDA and CDR2 SQIVND (reference sequence). The CDR3 loop is CASSPVASPYNEQFF. The CDR3 bases are TGTGCCAGTAGCCCGGTAGCCTCTCCCTACAATGAGCAGTTCTTC.

In its sample, this clonotype was seen many times. The chain couples TRBV7-3 to TRBJ2-1; possibly TRBD1 for D (6 bases). With 5 bases removed from V and 1 base from J, the gap between germline ends came to 12 bases. Germline CDR1 is SGHTA and CDR2 is FQGTGA. The CDR3 totals 15 residues. CDR3 coding DNA: TGTGCCAGCAGCCAAGACGGACAGTCCTACAATGAGCAGTTCTTC. Translated: CASSQDGQSYNEQFF.